Below, 15 T cell receptor beta chains from the same sample are listed, as sequenced in a study of identical twins. TCRdb processed the 5' RACE reads anew with MiXCR; each CDR3 protein has one entry. The sample consists of approximately 470,000 distinct CDR3 sequences, 12% to 15% of them appearing once. This same sample was also taken into another study, of yellow fever vaccine responses in identical twins.

Specimen: CD4+ T cells sorted from blood. The receptors here all came from a woman younger than 30 in good health.

In its sample, this clonotype was seen a few times. This rearrangement joins TRBV7-2 to TRBJ2-1, with TRBD2 matching over 7 bases. V dropped 4 bases and J dropped 8; count of bases not matched to a gene: 8. The CDR3 runs to 14 residues. Looked up from germline, CDR1 is SGHTA and CDR2 is FQGNSA. CDR3 nucleotides: TGTGCCAGCAGCTCACAGCGGGGCCGGTATGAGCAGTTCTTC. Translation gives CASSSQRGRYEQFF.

This clonotype was observed a few times. The rearrangement links TRBV4-3 to TRBJ2-2, with unresolved D. Trimming removed 0 bases at V and 7 bases at J, with 12 bases between. The CDR3 consists of 15 residues. The germline gives CDR1 LGHNA, CDR2 YSLEER. The CDR3: CASSQDERWGGELFF. For the CDR3, the DNA is TGCGCCAGCAGCCAAGATGAGCGATGGGGCGGGGAGCTGTTTTTT.

The chain couples TRBV14 to TRBJ2-3; D might be TRBD1 (6 bases). The CDR3 is 16 residues long. Germline values: CDR1 SGHDN, CDR2 FVKESK. V shed 0 bases and J shed 2 bases, with 12 bases lying between them. The CDR3 nucleotides are TGTGCCAGCAGCCAAGATCCCAGGGGCGCCACAGATACGCAGTATTTT. Translated: CASSQDPRGATDTQYF.

In this sample, this clonotype turned up a few times. This sequence joins TRBV6-5 and TRBJ2-7; perhaps TRBD1 as D (6 bases). The length of the CDR3 is 14 residues. The germline gives CDR1 MNHEY, CDR2 SVGAGI. V shed 5 bases and J shed 1 base, with 12 bases lying between them. The CDR3 DNA reads as TGTGCCAGCAGTATACGGACAGATTCCTACGAGCAGTACTTC. Protein: CASSIRTDSYEQYF.

This clonotype was observed a handful of times. V usage is TRBV29-1 and J usage is TRBJ2-3, with TRBD2 identical over 10 bases. This CDR3 has 12 residues. Germline V gene data show CDR1 as SQVTM and CDR2 as ANQGSEA. Trimming cost V 6 bases and J 5 bases; bases outside gene matches: 2. CDR3 coding DNA: TGCAGCGTCATAGCGGGAGGAGATACGCAGTATTTT. Protein product: CSVIAGGDTQYF.

The V and J genes are TRBV20-1 and TRBJ2-6, with D unresolved. V was clipped by 3 bases and J by 0 bases, with 3 bases between them. The CDR3 has 13 residues. CDR1 DFQATT and CDR2 SNEGSKA come from the germline V gene (reference sequence). CDR3 sequence (DNA): TGCAGTGCTAGCGGCTCTGGGGCCAACGTCCTGACTTTC. Translating it yields CSASGSGANVLTF.

This clonotype is a singleton in its sample. The chain links TRBV7-3 to TRBJ2-3; TRBD2 agrees at 9 bases. The CDR3 is 16 residues long. CDR1 SGHTA and CDR2 FQGTGA come from the germline V gene. Unmatched junction bases numbered 5, after V lost 4 bases and J lost 0 bases. The CDR3 loop is CASSSLAGASTDTQYF. CDR3 bases: TGTGCCAGCAGCTCCTTAGCGGGGGCTAGCACAGATACGCAGTATTTT.

The chain employs TRBV20-1 and TRBJ2-7; 7 bases fit TRBD2. The CDR3 spans 13 residues. The junction had 7 bases not matched to a gene; V was cut back by 8 bases and J by 0 bases. Germline CDR1 is DFQATT and CDR2 is SNEGSKA (reference sequence). The chain's CDR3 is CSTIAGHSYEQYF. For the CDR3, the DNA is TGCAGTACGATAGCGGGTCACTCCTACGAGCAGTACTTC.

V gene TRBV6-2 or TRBV6-3 combines with J gene TRBJ2-3; D is possibly TRBD2 (7 bases). Germline V gives CDR1 MNHEY, CDR2 SVGEGT. This CDR3 is 14 amino acids long. V lost 7 bases, J lost 2 bases, and 13 bases lay in between. As DNA, the CDR3 is TGTGCCAGCATTAAGGGGGGGCACACAGATACGCAGTATTTT. Protein product: CASIKGGHTDTQYF.

This clonotype came up a few times. The chain carries TRBV29-1 and TRBJ2-1; D uncertain. The ends were cut back, 5 bases at V and 8 bases at J, with 13 bases in the middle. The germline V gene encodes CDR1 SQVTM and CDR2 ANQGSEA. The CDR3 is 12 amino acids. DNA for the CDR3: TGCAGCGTTCTCCTATTTACCGATGAGCAGTTCTTC. Translation: CSVLLFTDEQFF.

The J gene is TRBJ1-5, the V gene TRBV2, with no clear D. The CDR3 runs to 15 residues. Trimming removed 3 bases from V and 2 bases from J, with 11 bases in between. Germline assignment: CDR1 SNHLY and CDR2 FYNNEI. The CDR3 nucleotides are TGTGCCAGCAGTGAGACTGAAGGTGGCAATCAGCCCCAGCATTTT. Translating gives CASSETEGGNQPQHF. Full variable domain (rest looked up from reference TRBV2 and TRBJ1-5): EPEVTQTPSHQVTQMGQEVILRCVPISNHLYFYWYRQILGQKVEFLVSFYNNEISEKSEIFDDQFSVERPDGSNFTLKIRSTKLEDSAMYFCASSETEGGNQPQHFGDGTRLSIL.

Here the CDR3 reads CSVGQSQETQYF. For the CDR3, the DNA is TGCAGCGTTGGTCAGTCCCAAGAGACCCAGTACTTC. V and J are TRBV29-1 and TRBJ2-5; D is uncertain. The CDR3 runs to 12 residues. Trimming took off 4 bases at V and 1 base at J, with 7 bases between the two ends. CDR1 SQVTM and CDR2 ANQGSEA come from the germline V gene. Full variable domain (outside the CDR3, taken from reference TRBV29-1 and TRBJ2-5): SAVISQKPSRDICQRGTSLTIQCQVDSQVTMMFWYRQQPGQSLTLIATANQGSEATYESGFVIDKFPISRPNLTFSTLTVSNMSPEDSSIYLCSVGQSQETQYFGPGTRLLVL.

This clonotype was picked up a small number of times. This sequence joins TRBV28 and TRBJ1-4; D gene unclear. CDR1 MDHEN and CDR2 SYDVKM come from the germline V gene. The CDR3 runs 15 residues. V gave up 4 bases and J gave up 1 base, with 10 bases separating them. CDR3 protein: CASSSPQVTNEKLFF. For the CDR3, the DNA is TGTGCCAGCAGTTCTCCCCAAGTAACTAATGAAAAACTGTTTTTT.

This clonotype was picked up a small number of times. The chain is built from TRBV27 and TRBJ2-1, with TRBD2 identical over 14 bases. Per germline, CDR1 MNHEY and CDR2 SMNVEV (reference sequence). The CDR3 loop spans 14 amino acids. V shed 0 bases and J 16 bases; nucleotides not matched to a gene: 5. This chain's CDR3 is CASSLSRTSGGRFF. Written as DNA, the CDR3 is TGTGCCAGCAGTTTATCACGGACTAGCGGGGGGCGTTTCTTC.

V is TRBV20-1 and J is TRBJ2-2; D might be TRBD1 or TRBD2, each matching 5 bases. The length of the CDR3 is 20 residues. The V gene's germline CDR1 is DFQATT and CDR2 SNEGSKA (reference sequence). Trimming took 5 bases from V and 0 from J, leaving 28 bases between them. CDR3 protein: CSAAPAPGRGNHTNTGELFF. The CDR3 DNA sequence: TGCAGTGCTGCTCCGGCGCCGGGACGCGGAAACCACACGAACACCGGGGAGCTGTTTTTT.